Shown below are 25 T cell receptor beta chains from a single sample sequenced in a study of T-cell memory formation after mild COVID-19. TCRdb re-analysed the 5' RACE reads in MiXCR, keeping a single row per CDR3 protein. The table shows 100,000 or so distinct CDR3 sequences, with roughly 11% occurring only once. Input material: PBMCs or a T cell subset sorted from them (not recorded which). Receptors were obtained from a man aged 18 to 29 who had mild COVID-19 (a few samples of this study predate the infection). Cell type and time point are not known.

V and J are TRBV7-9 and TRBJ2-1; 14 bases match TRBD2. J lost 8 bases, V lost 5 bases, and 8 bases had no gene match. This CDR3 has 16 amino acids. Germline V CDR1 and CDR2: SEHNR, FQNEAQ (reference sequence). The CDR3 reads CASSHGTSGRHDEQFF. CDR3 nucleotides: TGTGCCAGCAGCCACGGGACTAGCGGGAGACACGATGAGCAGTTCTTC.

This clonotype was counted a few times. This chain joins TRBV7-6 and TRBJ2-3; D remains unclear. The CDR3 contains 13 residues. The V and J ends lost 6 bases and 2 bases respectively, with 9 bases between them. The germline gives CDR1 SGHVS, CDR2 FNYEAQ. In nucleotides, the CDR3 is TGTGCCAGCAGTTCAAGCCCCACAGATACGCAGTATTTT. Translated, it gives CASSSSPTDTQYF.

The CDR3 DNA is TGTGCCAGCAGCTTAGCGCCCACTAGCGGGGGCCCAGATACGCAGTATTTT. This encodes CASSLAPTSGGPDTQYF. V and J are TRBV7-8 and TRBJ2-3, with 11 positions matching TRBD2. V was pared by 0 bases and J by 4 bases, with 6 bases of the junction left unmatched. CDR3 length: 17 residues. Germline values: CDR1 SGHVS, CDR2 FQNEAQ.

This clonotype appeared many times. The V call is TRBV6-4, the J call TRBJ2-2, with TRBD2 as a possible D gene (5 bases). Germline assignment: CDR1 MRHNA and CDR2 SNTAGT. The CDR3 covers 15 residues. Trimming removed 7 bases from V and 3 bases from J, with 15 bases in between. The CDR3 protein is CASKAAGWDTGELFF. CDR3 coding DNA: TGTGCCAGCAAAGCGGCCGGGTGGGACACCGGGGAGCTGTTTTTT.

V and J are TRBV14 and TRBJ1-1, with a possible D match to TRBD1 (5 bases). Deletions cut 4 bases from V and 5 bases from J, with 14 bases between. The CDR3 is 14 residues long. CDR1 is SGHDN, CDR2 FVKESK, per germline. This chain's CDR3 is CASSPYEGRTEAFF. CDR3 DNA sequence: TGTGCCAGCAGCCCCTACGAGGGGCGGACTGAAGCTTTCTTT.

The DNA for the CDR3 is TGTGCCAGCAGTACAGGGGGTCTCTACGAGCAGTACTTC. This gives the protein CASSTGGLYEQYF. This chain joins TRBV6-2 or TRBV6-3 and TRBJ2-7, with 8 bases fitting TRBD1. The V gene's germline CDR1 is MNHEY and CDR2 SVGEGT. The CDR3 is made up of 13 amino acids. The V and J ends lost 5 bases and 3 bases, in that order; junction bases with no gene match: 3.

The gene calls are TRBV7-9 and TRBJ2-1; D call uncertain. The germline V gene encodes CDR1 SEHNR and CDR2 FQNEAQ (reference sequence). The CDR3 runs to 14 residues. V was pared by 0 bases and J by 8 bases, with 11 bases between. This CDR3 is CASSLAGKLDEQFF. The CDR3 bases are TGTGCCAGCAGCTTAGCGGGGAAGCTAGATGAGCAGTTCTTC.

The V and J genes are TRBV29-1 and TRBJ2-7; the D is unclear. Per the germline V gene, CDR1 is SQVTM and CDR2 is ANQGSEA. CDR3 length: 14 residues. The V and J ends lost 6 bases and 1 base respectively, with 16 bases between them. The CDR3 sequence: CSVSGESYSYEQYF. CDR3 nucleotides: TGCAGCGTGTCGGGTGAGTCCTATTCCTACGAGCAGTACTTC.

This chain joins TRBV7-9 and TRBJ1-1, with a weak D call TRBD1 (6 bases). V was cut by 7 bases and J by 1 base, with 13 bases left in between. This CDR3 has 14 amino acids. The germline CDR1 and CDR2 sequences are SEHNR and FQNEAQ (reference sequence). CDR3 sequence reads: CASIPPGANTEAFF. The CDR3 DNA follows: TGTGCCAGCATCCCACCAGGGGCGAACACTGAAGCTTTCTTT.

This clonotype was seen ten or more times. The chain is built from TRBV3-1 and TRBJ2-3; the match to TRBD2 covers 15 bases. The CDR3 consists of 15 residues. Germline-derived CDR1 and CDR2 are LGHDT and YNNKEL (reference sequence). The ends lost 4 bases at V and 4 bases at J; junction bases unmatched: 0. CDR3 coding DNA: TGTGCCAGCAGCCGGACTAGCGGGGGGGCAGATACGCAGTATTTT. Protein product: CASSRTSGGADTQYF.

V and J are TRBV19 and TRBJ2-1, with D unresolved. V lost 2 bases, J lost 10 bases, and 12 bases lay in between. Germline V gene lookup returns CDR1 LNHDA and CDR2 SQIVND (reference sequence). The length of the CDR3 is 13 residues. DNA for the CDR3: TGTGCCAGTAGTATAATCCGAGTTGGGGAGCAGTTCTTC. Translation gives CASSIIRVGEQFF.

This clonotype came up a few times. V is TRBV9 and J is TRBJ2-7; D gene unclear. The CDR3 contains 15 residues. The V gene lost 3 bases and the J gene lost 7 bases, with 20 bases spanning the gap. Germline V lookup: CDR1 SGDLS, CDR2 YYNGEE. CDR3 DNA: TGTGCCAGCAGCGCCGAGACGGTCCGGGCTCGGGAGCAGTACGTC. As protein: CASSAETVRAREQYV.

The chain has TRBV29-1 and TRBJ2-3, with D possibly called TRBD1 or TRBD2 (5 bases each). V was shortened by 4 bases and J by 5 bases, with 16 bases between the two germline ends. The CDR3 extends over 14 amino acids. Germline-derived CDR1 and CDR2 are SQVTM and ANQGSEA. CDR3 bases: TGCAGCGTTGTCGGTGGAATTGGGGGAGATACGCAGTATTTT. The encoded protein is CSVVGGIGGDTQYF.

This clonotype has only a few counts. The CDR3 DNA is TGCGCCAGCAGCTTTCGAGCGGGGCAAGAGACCCAGTACTTC. Residues: CASSFRAGQETQYF. This sequence joins TRBV5-1 and TRBJ2-5; 7 bases line up with TRBD2. There are 14 residues in the CDR3. Germline trimming cut 2 bases from V and 2 bases from J; bases unmatched to any gene: 3. Per germline, CDR1 SGHRS and CDR2 YFSETQ.

CDR3 bases: TGTGCCAGCAGCCAAGACAACGGGGTGAGAGAGACCCAGTACTTC. Amino acids: CASSQDNGVRETQYF. The rearrangement links TRBV4-2 to TRBJ2-5, with D maybe TRBD2 (5 bases). Germline CDR1 reads LGHNA; CDR2 reads YNFKEQ. Trimming took 0 bases from V and 4 from J, leaving 12 bases between them. This CDR3 has 15 residues.

This chain joins TRBV28 and TRBJ2-2, with D possibly being TRBD2 (5 bases). From germline, CDR1 is MDHEN and CDR2 SYDVKM. This CDR3 contains 14 residues. Deletions cut 7 bases from V and 5 bases from J, with 14 bases between. The CDR3 nucleotides are TGTGCCAGCAATCTCAGCGGCGCAACCGGGGAGCTGTTTTTT. It translates to CASNLSGATGELFF.

The chain carries TRBV7-9 and TRBJ2-5; tentative D call: TRBD1 (6 bases). Trimming left V 0 bases short and J 0 bases short, with 8 bases between. This CDR3 is 15 amino acids long. The germline V gene has CDR1 SEHNR and CDR2 FQNEAQ (reference sequence). The CDR3 nucleotides read TGTGCCAGCAGCTTAGCGGACAGCTACCAAGAGACCCAGTACTTC. Its protein is CASSLADSYQETQYF.

The rearrangement uses TRBV20-1 and TRBJ1-6; TRBD1 agrees at 10 bases. The V and J ends lost 5 bases and 9 bases, in that order; junction bases with no gene match: 10. Germline V gene lookup returns CDR1 DFQATT and CDR2 SNEGSKA (reference sequence). CDR3 size: 15 residues. CDR3: CSAELLGQGISPLHF. In DNA form, the CDR3 reads TGCAGTGCTGAGCTCCTGGGACAGGGGATTTCACCCCTCCACTTT.

The rearrangement joins TRBV10-3 to TRBJ1-2; 9 bases match TRBD1. The trim removed 6 bases at V and 2 bases at J, leaving 7 bases unmatched. This CDR3 comprises 15 residues. Germline V gene sequence: CDR1 ENHRY, CDR2 SYGVKD. Here the CDR3 reads CAISPTGTGNYGYTF. As DNA, the CDR3 is TGTGCCATCAGCCCTACCGGGACAGGGAACTATGGCTACACCTTC.

This rearrangement joins TRBV5-6 to TRBJ2-7, with D tentatively TRBD2 (6 bases). Germline loops: CDR1 SGHDT, CDR2 YYEEEE. Trimming took 0 bases from V and 2 from J, leaving 12 bases between them. The CDR3 runs to 15 residues. CDR3 region: CASSLGDWGAYEQYF. The CDR3, as DNA: TGTGCCAGCAGCTTGGGGGACTGGGGAGCCTACGAGCAGTACTTC.

The chain uses TRBV3-1 and TRBJ2-3, with D possibly matching TRBD2 (6 bases). The CDR3 has 16 amino acids. Germline CDR1 and CDR2: LGHDT and YNNKEL (reference sequence). The ends were cut back, 4 bases at V and 0 bases at J, with 14 bases in the middle. The CDR3 spells CASSLYSGTSTDTQYF. DNA of the CDR3: TGTGCCAGCAGCCTATATAGCGGAACTAGCACAGATACGCAGTATTTT.

This clonotype was counted a few times. The rearrangement joins TRBV27 to TRBJ2-6; tentative D call: TRBD1 (6 bases). V was shortened by 0 bases and J by 3 bases, with 15 bases between the two germline ends. The CDR3 loop spans 18 amino acids. The germline V gene has CDR1 MNHEY and CDR2 SMNVEV (reference sequence). For the CDR3, the DNA is TGTGCCAGCAGTTTATCCCCATACAGGGAAGGTGGGGCCAACGTCCTGACTTTC. This encodes CASSLSPYREGGANVLTF.

The chain combines TRBV20-1 with TRBJ1-1; tentative D call: TRBD1 (6 bases). CDR1 and CDR2 (germline): DFQATT, SNEGSKA (reference sequence). V was clipped by 7 bases and J by 0 bases, with 12 bases between them. The CDR3 contains 13 residues. The CDR3 loop is CSGKGQLNTEAFF. In DNA form, the CDR3 reads TGCAGTGGGAAAGGACAGCTGAACACTGAAGCTTTCTTT.

The sample holds a few counts of this clonotype. V usage is TRBV10-1 and J usage is TRBJ2-5; D remains ambiguous. CDR3 length: 12 residues. Germline V gives CDR1 WNHNN, CDR2 SYGVQD (reference sequence). V lost 3 bases and J lost 2, with 4 bases in between. CDR3 DNA sequence: TGCGCCAGCAGTGACAGGCAAGAGACCCAGTACTTC. Translation gives CASSDRQETQYF.

This clonotype occurred a few times. The chain employs TRBV20-1 and TRBJ2-7; 7 bases agree with TRBD2. The germline gives CDR1 DFQATT, CDR2 SNEGSKA (reference sequence). The trim removed 4 bases at V and 6 bases at J, leaving 9 bases unmatched. The CDR3 runs to 13 residues. For the CDR3, the DNA is TGCAGTGCTATCACTAGCGCCCCCTTCGAGCAGTACTTC. Its translation: CSAITSAPFEQYF.